The clone carrying this T cell receptor (beta chain) was counted a single time. Its cognate antigen is unknown. These data are taken from a study of cytomegalovirus exposure and HLA in healthy donors. Broader study findings: Fewer N-insertions (relative to the roughly 730-donor mean) were reportedly seen in an Asian-associated ancestry cluster in a later analysis. Among the CMV-associated chains, three were confirmed in vitro as specific for CMV antigens.

The PCR used 60 Vbeta and 13 Jbeta primers. This table comes from immunoSEQ multiplex PCR, and its TCRdb copy is limited to in-frame clones, with some not included. The repertoire consists of around 110,000 clones, with approximately 74% occurring once and the leading ten covering roughly 15%. Per germline, CDR1 SGHRS and CDR2 YFSETQ. The CDR3 sequence is 14 residues long. V lost 4 bases and J lost 5, with 16 bases in between. The chain recombines TRBV5-1 with TRBJ2-7; TRBD2 might be the D (5 bases). The sample was PBMCs. This receptor was obtained from a woman aged 40 to 55 in good health and CMV-seropositive. CDR3 amino acids: CASSPPTMRDEQYF. The CDR3 DNA sequence: TGCGCCAGCAGCCCTCCGACCATGCGGGACGAGCAGTACTTC.